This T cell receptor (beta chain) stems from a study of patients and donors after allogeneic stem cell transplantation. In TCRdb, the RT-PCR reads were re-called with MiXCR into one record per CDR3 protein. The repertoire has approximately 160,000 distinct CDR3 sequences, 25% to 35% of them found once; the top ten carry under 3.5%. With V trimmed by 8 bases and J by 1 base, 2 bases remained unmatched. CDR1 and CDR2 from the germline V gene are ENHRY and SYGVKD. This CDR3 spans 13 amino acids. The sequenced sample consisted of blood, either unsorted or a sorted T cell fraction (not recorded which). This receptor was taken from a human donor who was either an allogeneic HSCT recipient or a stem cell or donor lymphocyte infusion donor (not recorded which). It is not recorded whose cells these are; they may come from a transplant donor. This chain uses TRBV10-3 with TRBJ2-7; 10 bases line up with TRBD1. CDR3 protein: CAIGQGDSYEQYF. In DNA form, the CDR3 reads TGTGCCATCGGACAGGGGGATTCCTACGAGCAGTACTTC.